This T cell receptor (beta chain) is drawn from a study of T cell repertoires in cytomegalovirus infection. Study details: It was the public TCR beta signatures that indicated both CMV infection and matching HLA type.

This clonotype has a count of ten or more. What it binds is not known. From the reads, TCRdb called clonotypes with MiXCR, one entry per CDR3 protein. The sample consists of 100,000 to 150,000 distinct CDR3 sequences, almost 9% of them appearing once. Study-wide results and caveats: The cumulative frequency of public TCR beta families distinguished individuals who carried CMV together with the relevant HLA. Dominant in the ex vivo response were TCR beta clonotypes restricted by HLA-C and specific for CMV.

Per the germline V gene, CDR1 is SNHLY and CDR2 is FYNNEI. This CDR3 contains 12 residues. V shed 8 bases and J shed 2 bases, with 10 bases lying between them. The clonotype comes from a human donor in good health (CMV status not recorded). Some clones in this sample may be carry-over from other donors' samples. The sequencing input was PBMCs. This chain joins TRBV2 and TRBJ2-7; either TRBD1 or TRBD2 may fit D (6 bases each). As DNA, the CDR3 is TGTGCCAGCCAGGGGACTGCCTACGAGCAGTACTTC. As protein: CASQGTAYEQYF. The whole variable domain, filled in from reference TRBV2 and TRBJ2-7, reads EPEVTQTPSHQVTQMGQEVILRCVPISNHLYFYWYRQILGQKVEFLVSFYNNEISEKSEIFDDQFSVERPDGSNFTLKIRSTKLEDSAMYFCASQGTAYEQYFGPGTRLTVT.